The clone carrying this TCR beta chain has only a few counts. Antigen specificity is unknown. The TCR beta cDNA libraries contained unique molecular identifiers. The authors obtained approximately 460,000 cDNA molecules from about 0.94 to 9.7 million T cells. TCRdb re-derived calls from the PCR reads in MiXCR, one entry per CDR3 protein. The sample contains some 500,000 distinct CDR3 sequences, 40% to 55% of which appear only once. The source of the sample is a study of post-analysis software for immune sequencing data. Study information: The cohort encompassed relapsing-remitting, secondary progressive and progressive-relapsing multiple sclerosis disease courses.

Study observations and caveats: Pronounced co-clustering by F measure was evident among identically batched samples. When patients were compared with controls, four or five TRBV segments were more frequent, TRBV5-6, TRBV5-1 and TRBV20-1 among them. Normalized Chao1 diversity was significantly reduced in patients versus controls.

The CDR3 extends over 16 amino acids. Per the germline V gene, CDR1 is SGDLS and CDR2 is YYNGEE. V lost 3 bases and J lost 6; bases outside the gene matches: 11. This clonotype was sampled from a girl under 18 with multiple sclerosis. The chain is built from TRBV9 and TRBJ2-1, with 8 bases lining up with TRBD2. The specimen sequenced was blood. The CDR3: CASSGGDAGGRNEQFF. Written as DNA, the CDR3 is TGTGCCAGCAGCGGGGGCGATGCGGGGGGTCGCAATGAGCAGTTCTTC. Full variable domain (rest looked up from reference TRBV9 and TRBJ2-1): DSGVTQTPKHLITATGQRVTLRCSPRSGDLSVYWYQQSLDQGLQFLIQYYNGEERAKGNILERFSAQQFPDLHSELNLSSLELGDSALYFCASSGGDAGGRNEQFFGPGTRLTVL.